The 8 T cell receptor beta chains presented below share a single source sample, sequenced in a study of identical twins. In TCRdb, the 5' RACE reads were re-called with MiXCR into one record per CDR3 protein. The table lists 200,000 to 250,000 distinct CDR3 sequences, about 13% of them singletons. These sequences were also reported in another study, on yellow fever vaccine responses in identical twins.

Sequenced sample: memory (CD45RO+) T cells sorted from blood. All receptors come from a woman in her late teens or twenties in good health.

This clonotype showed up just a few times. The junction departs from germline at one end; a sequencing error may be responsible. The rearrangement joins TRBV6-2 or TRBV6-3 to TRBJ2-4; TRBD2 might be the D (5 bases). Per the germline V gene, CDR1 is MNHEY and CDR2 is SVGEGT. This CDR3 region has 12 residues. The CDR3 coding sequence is TGTGCCAGTACAACGGGGAAAAGCATTCAGTACTTC. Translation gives CASTTGKSIQYF.

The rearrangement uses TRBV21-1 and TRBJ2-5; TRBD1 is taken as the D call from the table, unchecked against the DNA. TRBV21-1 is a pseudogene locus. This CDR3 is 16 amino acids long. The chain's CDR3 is CASSPPGAVPQETQYF. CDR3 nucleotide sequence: TGTGCCAGCAGCCCACCGGGGGCGGTACCCCAAGAGACCCAGTACTTC.

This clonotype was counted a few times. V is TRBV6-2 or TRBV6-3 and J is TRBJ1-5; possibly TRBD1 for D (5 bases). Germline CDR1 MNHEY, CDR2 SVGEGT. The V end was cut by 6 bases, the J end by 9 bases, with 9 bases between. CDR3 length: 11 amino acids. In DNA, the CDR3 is TGTGCCAGCAGGTCAGGGTGGCCCCAGCATTTT. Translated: CASRSGWPQHF.

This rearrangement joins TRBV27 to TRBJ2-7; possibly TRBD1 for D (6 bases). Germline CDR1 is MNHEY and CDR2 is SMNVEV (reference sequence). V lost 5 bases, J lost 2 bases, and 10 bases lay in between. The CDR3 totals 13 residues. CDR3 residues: CASSVKGAYEQYF. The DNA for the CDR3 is TGTGCCAGCAGTGTCAAGGGGGCCTACGAGCAGTACTTC.

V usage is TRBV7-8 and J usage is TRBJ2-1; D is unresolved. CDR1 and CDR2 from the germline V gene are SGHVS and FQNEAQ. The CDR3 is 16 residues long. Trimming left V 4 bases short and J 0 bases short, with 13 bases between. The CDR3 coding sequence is TGTGCCAGCAGCTCAGCAAGGGAACCCTCCTACAATGAGCAGTTCTTC. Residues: CASSSAREPSYNEQFF.

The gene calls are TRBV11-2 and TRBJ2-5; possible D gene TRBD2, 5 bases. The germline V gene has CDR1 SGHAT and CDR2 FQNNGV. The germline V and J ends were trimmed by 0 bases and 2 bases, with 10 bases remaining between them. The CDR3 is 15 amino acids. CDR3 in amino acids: CASSLEGRIQETQYF. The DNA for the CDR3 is TGTGCCAGCAGCTTAGAGGGGAGAATACAAGAGACCCAGTACTTC. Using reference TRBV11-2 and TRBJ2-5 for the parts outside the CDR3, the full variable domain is EAGVAQSPRYKIIEKRQSVAFWCNPISGHATLYWYQQILGQGPKLLIQFQNNGVVDDSQLPKDRFSAERLKGVDSTLKIQPAKLEDSAVYLCASSLEGRIQETQYFGPGTRLLVL.

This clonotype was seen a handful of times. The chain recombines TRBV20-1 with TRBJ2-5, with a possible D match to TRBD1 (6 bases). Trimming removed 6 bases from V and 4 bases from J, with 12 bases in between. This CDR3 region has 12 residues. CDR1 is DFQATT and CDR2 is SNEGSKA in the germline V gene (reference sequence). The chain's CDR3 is CSAVRGVETQYF. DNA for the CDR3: TGCAGTGCCGTCAGGGGAGTAGAGACCCAGTACTTC.

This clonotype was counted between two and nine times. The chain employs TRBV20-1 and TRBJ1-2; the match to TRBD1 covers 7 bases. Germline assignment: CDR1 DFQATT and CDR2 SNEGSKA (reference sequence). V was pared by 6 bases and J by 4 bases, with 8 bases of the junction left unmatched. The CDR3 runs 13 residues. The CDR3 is CSAWFTGAYGYTF. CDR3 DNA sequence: TGCAGTGCCTGGTTCACAGGGGCCTATGGCTACACCTTC.